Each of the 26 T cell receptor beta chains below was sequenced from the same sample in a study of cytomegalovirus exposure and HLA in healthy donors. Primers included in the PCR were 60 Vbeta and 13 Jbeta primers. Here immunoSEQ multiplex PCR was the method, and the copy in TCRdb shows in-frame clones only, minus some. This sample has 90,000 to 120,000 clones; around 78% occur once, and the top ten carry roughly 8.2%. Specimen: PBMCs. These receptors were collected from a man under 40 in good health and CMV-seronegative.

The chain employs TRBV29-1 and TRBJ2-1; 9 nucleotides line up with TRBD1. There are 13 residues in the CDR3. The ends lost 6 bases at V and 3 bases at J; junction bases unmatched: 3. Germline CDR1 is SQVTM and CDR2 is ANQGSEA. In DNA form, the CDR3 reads TGCAGCGTAGAGACAGGGGGCTACAATGAGCAGTTCTTC. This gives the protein CSVETGGYNEQFF.

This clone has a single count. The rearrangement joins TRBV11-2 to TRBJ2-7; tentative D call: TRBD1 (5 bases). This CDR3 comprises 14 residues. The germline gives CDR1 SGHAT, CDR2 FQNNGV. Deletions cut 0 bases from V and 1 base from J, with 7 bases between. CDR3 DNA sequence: TGTGCCAGCAGCTTAGAGTACAGGTCCTACGAGCAGTACTTC. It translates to CASSLEYRSYEQYF.

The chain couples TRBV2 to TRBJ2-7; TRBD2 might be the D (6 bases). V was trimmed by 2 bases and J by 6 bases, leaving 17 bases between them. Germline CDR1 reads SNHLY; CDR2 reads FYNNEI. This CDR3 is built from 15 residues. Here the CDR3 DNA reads TGTGCCAGCAGTGAAAGGAGGGGAATCACGGGCGAGCAGTACTTC. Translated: CASSERRGITGEQYF.

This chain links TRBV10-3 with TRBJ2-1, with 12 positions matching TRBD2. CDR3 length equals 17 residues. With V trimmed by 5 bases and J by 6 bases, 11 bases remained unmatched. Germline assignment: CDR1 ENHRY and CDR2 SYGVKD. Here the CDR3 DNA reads TGTGCCATCAGTTCTTCCCCGGGACTAGCGGGCCTCAATGAGCAGTTCTTC. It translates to CAISSSPGLAGLNEQFF.

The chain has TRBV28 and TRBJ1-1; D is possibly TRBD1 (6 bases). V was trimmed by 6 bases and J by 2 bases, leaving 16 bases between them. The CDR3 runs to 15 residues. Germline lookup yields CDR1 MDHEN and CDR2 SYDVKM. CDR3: CASRYSGGANTEAFF. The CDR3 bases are TGTGCCAGCAGGTATAGTGGGGGCGCCAACACTGAAGCTTTCTTT.

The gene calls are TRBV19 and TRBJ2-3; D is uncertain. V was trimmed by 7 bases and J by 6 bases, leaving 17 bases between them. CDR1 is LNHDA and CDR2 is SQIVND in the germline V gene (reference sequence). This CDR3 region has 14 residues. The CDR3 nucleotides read TGTGCCAGTAACCCGGGTCCGGCCACGGATACGCAGTATTTT. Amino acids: CASNPGPATDTQYF.

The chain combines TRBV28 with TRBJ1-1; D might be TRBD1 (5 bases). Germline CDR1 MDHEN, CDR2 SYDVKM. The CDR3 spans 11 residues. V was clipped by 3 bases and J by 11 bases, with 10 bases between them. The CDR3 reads CASSFWGGAFF. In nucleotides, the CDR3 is TGTGCCAGCAGTTTCTGGGGGGGGGCTTTCTTT.

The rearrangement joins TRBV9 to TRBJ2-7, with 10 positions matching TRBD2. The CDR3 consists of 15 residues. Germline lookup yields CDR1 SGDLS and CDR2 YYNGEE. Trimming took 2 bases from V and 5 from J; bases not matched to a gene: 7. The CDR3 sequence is CASSVGGTSVNEQYF. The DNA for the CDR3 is TGTGCCAGCAGCGTGGGAGGGACTAGCGTAAACGAGCAGTACTTC.

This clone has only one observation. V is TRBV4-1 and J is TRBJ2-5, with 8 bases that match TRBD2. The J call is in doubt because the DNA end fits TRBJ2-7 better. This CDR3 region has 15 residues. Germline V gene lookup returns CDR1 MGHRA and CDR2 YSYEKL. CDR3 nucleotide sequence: TGCGCCAGCAGCCAAGTTGGGACTAGCTCCTACGAGCAGTACTTC. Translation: CASSQVGTSSYEQYF.

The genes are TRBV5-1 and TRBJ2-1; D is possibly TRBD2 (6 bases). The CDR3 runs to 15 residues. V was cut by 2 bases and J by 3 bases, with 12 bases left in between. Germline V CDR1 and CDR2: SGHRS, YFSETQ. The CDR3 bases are TGCGCCAGCAGCTTAACGGGAGAGGTCTACAATGAGCAGTTCTTC. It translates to CASSLTGEVYNEQFF.

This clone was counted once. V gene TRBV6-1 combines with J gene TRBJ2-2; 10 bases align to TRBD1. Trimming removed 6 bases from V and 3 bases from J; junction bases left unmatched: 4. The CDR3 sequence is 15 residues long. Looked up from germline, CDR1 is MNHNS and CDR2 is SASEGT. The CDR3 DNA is TGTGCCAGCAGCGTGACAGGGGGCGACACCGGGGAGCTGTTTTTT. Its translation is CASSVTGGDTGELFF.

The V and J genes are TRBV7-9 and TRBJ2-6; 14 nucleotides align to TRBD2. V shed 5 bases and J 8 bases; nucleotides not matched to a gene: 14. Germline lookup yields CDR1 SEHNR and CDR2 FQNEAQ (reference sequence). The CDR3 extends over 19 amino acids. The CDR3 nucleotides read TGTGCCAGCAGCCGACCCTCGACTAGCGGGAGGGTCGGGACCAACGTCCTGACTTTC. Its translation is CASSRPSTSGRVGTNVLTF. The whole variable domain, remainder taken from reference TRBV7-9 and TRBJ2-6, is DTGVSQNPRHKITKRGQNVTFRCDPISEHNRLYWYRQTLGQGPEFLTYFQNEAQLEKSRLLSDRFSAERPKGSFSTLEIQRTEQGDSAMYLCASSRPSTSGRVGTNVLTFGAGSRLTVL.

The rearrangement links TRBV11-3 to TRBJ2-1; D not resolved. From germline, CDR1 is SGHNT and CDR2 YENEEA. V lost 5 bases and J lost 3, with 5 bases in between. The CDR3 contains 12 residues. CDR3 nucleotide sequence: TGTGCCAGCAGCCGGAGCTACAATGAGCAGTTCTTC. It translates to CASSRSYNEQFF.

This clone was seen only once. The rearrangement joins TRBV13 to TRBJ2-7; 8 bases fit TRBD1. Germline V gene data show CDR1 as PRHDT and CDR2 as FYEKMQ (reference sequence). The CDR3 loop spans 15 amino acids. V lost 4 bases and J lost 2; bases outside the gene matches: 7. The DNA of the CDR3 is TGTGCCAGCAGCTCGAGACAGGGGTCAACCTACGAGCAGTACTTC. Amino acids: CASSSRQGSTYEQYF.

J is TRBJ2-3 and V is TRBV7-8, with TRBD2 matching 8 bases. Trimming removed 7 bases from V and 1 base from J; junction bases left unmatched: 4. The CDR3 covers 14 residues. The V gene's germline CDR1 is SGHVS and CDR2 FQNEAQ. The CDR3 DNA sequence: TGTGCCAGCAAGCGGGGGATACGCACAGATACGCAGTATTTT. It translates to CASKRGIRTDTQYF.

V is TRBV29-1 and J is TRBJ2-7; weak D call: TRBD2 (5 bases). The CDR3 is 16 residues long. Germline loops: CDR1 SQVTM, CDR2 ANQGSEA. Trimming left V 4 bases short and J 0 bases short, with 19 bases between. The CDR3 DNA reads TGCAGCGTTGTGGATATGGACGGCGACTACTCCTACGAGCAGTACTTC. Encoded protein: CSVVDMDGDYSYEQYF.

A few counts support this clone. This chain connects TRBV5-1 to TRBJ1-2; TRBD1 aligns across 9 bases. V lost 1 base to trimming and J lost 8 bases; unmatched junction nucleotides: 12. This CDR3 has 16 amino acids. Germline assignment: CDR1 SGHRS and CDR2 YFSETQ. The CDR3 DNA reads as TGCGCCAGCAGCTTGTACCCGGGGATGGACAGGGGCGGCTACACCTTC. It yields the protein CASSLYPGMDRGGYTF.

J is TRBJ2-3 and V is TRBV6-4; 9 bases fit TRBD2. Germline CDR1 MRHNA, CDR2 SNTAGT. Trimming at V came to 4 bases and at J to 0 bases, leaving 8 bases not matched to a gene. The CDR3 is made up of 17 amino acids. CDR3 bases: TGTGCCAGCAGTGTGGAGCTAGCGGGGCCTAGCACAGATACGCAGTATTTT. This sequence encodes CASSVELAGPSTDTQYF.

Here the CDR3 reads CASSFLAGGQETQYF. The CDR3 DNA follows: TGTGCCAGCAGTTTCCTAGCGGGGGGCCAAGAGACCCAGTACTTC. The rearrangement joins TRBV6-1 to TRBJ2-5; 11 bases line up with TRBD2. CDR1 and CDR2 (germline): MNHNS, SASEGT. V shed 5 bases and J 1 base; nucleotides not matched to a gene: 3. This CDR3 contains 15 residues.

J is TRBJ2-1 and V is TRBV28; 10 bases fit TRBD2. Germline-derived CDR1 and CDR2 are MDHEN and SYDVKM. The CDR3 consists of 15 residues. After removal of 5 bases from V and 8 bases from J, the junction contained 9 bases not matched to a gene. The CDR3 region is CASSPPGLAGDEQFF. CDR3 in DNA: TGTGCCAGCAGTCCCCCGGGCCTAGCGGGAGATGAGCAGTTCTTC.

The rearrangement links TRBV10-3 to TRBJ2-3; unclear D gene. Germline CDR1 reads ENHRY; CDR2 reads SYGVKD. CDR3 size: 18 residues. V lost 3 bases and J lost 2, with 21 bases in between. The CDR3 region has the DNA TGTGCCATCAGTGATGTCAAGCGCCTGATAGAAATCACAGATACGCAGTATTTT. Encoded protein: CAISDVKRLIEITDTQYF.

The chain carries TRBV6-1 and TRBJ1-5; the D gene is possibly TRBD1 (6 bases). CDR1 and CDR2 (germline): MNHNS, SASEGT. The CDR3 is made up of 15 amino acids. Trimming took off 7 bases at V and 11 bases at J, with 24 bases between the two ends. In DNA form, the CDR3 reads TGTGCCAGCACCAACGGGGACACCCAGAGGGGGTCCCAGCATTTT. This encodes CASTNGDTQRGSQHF.

In DNA, the CDR3 is TGCAGCGTCCAACTAGCGGGAGTAGCAGATACGCAGTATTTT. Translation gives CSVQLAGVADTQYF. This chain links TRBV29-1 with TRBJ2-3, with 11 bases identical to TRBD2. The CDR3 loop spans 14 amino acids. In germline, CDR1 is SQVTM, CDR2 ANQGSEA. The J segment lost 4 bases and the V segment lost 6 bases, leaving 6 bases of the junction unmatched.

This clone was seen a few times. DNA of the CDR3: TGTGCCAGCAGTTGGCCGGGGCAAGAGACCCAGTACTTC. This gives the protein CASSWPGQETQYF. The chain joins TRBV6-5 to TRBJ2-5; TRBD2 is a possible D gene (5 bases). V shed 4 bases and J shed 2 bases, with 8 bases lying between them. CDR1 MNHEY and CDR2 SVGAGI come from the germline V gene. The length of the CDR3 is 13 residues.

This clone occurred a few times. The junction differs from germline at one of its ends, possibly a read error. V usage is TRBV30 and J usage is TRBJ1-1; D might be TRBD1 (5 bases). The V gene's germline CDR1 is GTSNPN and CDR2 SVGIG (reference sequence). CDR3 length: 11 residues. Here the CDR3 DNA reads TGTGCCTGGAGTGTACAGGATTGGTGGGCGTTT. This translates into CAWSVQDWWAF.

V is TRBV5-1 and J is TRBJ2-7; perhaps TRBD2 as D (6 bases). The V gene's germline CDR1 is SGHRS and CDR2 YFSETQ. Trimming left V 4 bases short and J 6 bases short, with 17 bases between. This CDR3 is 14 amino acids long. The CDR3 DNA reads TGCGCCAGCAGCCGAGACTCTACCGGGAGCGAGCAGTACTTC. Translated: CASSRDSTGSEQYF.